The 18 T cell receptor beta chains below all came from one sample that was sequenced in a study of breast tumors, draining lymph nodes, adjacent tissues. In TCRdb, the multiplex PCR reads were re-called with MiXCR into one record per CDR3 protein. This sample carries 20,000 to 25,000 distinct CDR3 sequences, 45% to 65% of them seen once, and the ten largest clones take around an eighth. Sequencing was carried out using breast tumor tissue. All receptors come from a female donor with breast cancer. Some clones in this sample may be carry-over from other donors' samples.

The rearrangement uses TRBV7-8 and TRBJ2-5; no clear D gene. Germline loops: CDR1 SGHVS, CDR2 FQNEAQ. V lost 2 bases and J lost 0, with 4 bases in between. The CDR3 is 13 residues long. CDR3 DNA: TGTGCCAGCAGCTTAACATACCAAGAGACCCAGTACTTC. Translating gives CASSLTYQETQYF.

The sample holds many counts of this clonotype. V gene TRBV25-1 combines with J gene TRBJ1-3, with 9 bases fitting TRBD1. The germline gives CDR1 MGHDK, CDR2 SYGVNS. The V and J ends lost 3 bases and 3 bases, in that order; junction bases with no gene match: 0. This CDR3 contains 14 residues. CDR3 region: CASSETGGGNTIYF. CDR3 nucleotides: TGTGCCAGCAGTGAGACAGGGGGTGGAAACACCATATATTTT.

This clonotype was seen ten or more times. This rearrangement joins TRBV10-3 to TRBJ2-5; perhaps TRBD1 as D (6 bases). Trimming removed 6 bases at V and 5 bases at J, with 13 bases between. CDR3 length: 13 residues. From germline, CDR1 is ENHRY and CDR2 SYGVKD. As DNA, the CDR3 is TGTGCCATCAGGATGACAGGTTCGGAGACCCAGTACTTC. It codes for CAIRMTGSETQYF.

This clonotype occurred many times. A much larger clone lies one base from this, so it may be a read error. V and J are TRBV12-3 or TRBV12-4 and TRBJ2-7, with 8 bases identical to TRBD1. V gave up 3 bases and J gave up 1 base; unmatched junction bases: 8. The CDR3 has 16 residues. CDR3 sequence reads: CASSFGDRLTSYEQYF. The DNA for the CDR3 is TGTGCCAGCAGTTTCGGGGACAGGCTCACATCCTACGAGCAGTACTTC.

The chain joins TRBV2 to TRBJ2-7; 13 bases map to TRBD2. This CDR3 has 16 residues. Unmatched junction bases numbered 8, after V lost 1 base and J lost 8 bases. Per germline, CDR1 SNHLY and CDR2 FYNNEI. CDR3 sequence: CASSEVRLAGGNKQYF. CDR3 bases: TGTGCCAGCAGTGAAGTTAGACTAGCGGGAGGTAACAAGCAGTACTTC.

The genes are TRBV7-2 and TRBJ1-2; 9 positions match TRBD1. This CDR3 spans 15 amino acids. After removal of 4 bases from V and 4 bases from J, the junction contained 7 bases not matched to a gene. Germline CDR1 reads SGHTA; CDR2 reads FQGNSA. The CDR3 reads CASSSPGTGFYGYTF. The DNA for the CDR3 is TGTGCCAGCAGCTCCCCAGGGACAGGGTTCTATGGCTACACCTTC.

The rearrangement links TRBV15 to TRBJ2-1, with 8 bases lining up with TRBD2. Trimming removed 1 base from V and 5 bases from J; junction bases left unmatched: 4. The length of the CDR3 is 15 residues. CDR1 LNHNV and CDR2 YYDKDF come from the germline V gene (reference sequence). The CDR3 loop is CATSRVIAGNNEQFF. DNA of the CDR3: TGTGCCACCAGCAGAGTAATAGCGGGGAACAATGAGCAGTTCTTC.

The rearrangement uses TRBV7-9 and TRBJ1-6; D is undetermined. This CDR3 contains 15 residues. Trimming left V 2 bases short and J 6 bases short, with 11 bases between. Germline CDR1 is SEHNR and CDR2 is FQNEAQ (reference sequence). CDR3 residues: CASSLRGQLNSPLHF. The CDR3 nucleotides are TGTGCCAGCAGCTTACGTGGGCAGCTTAATTCACCCCTCCACTTT.

By sample share, this clonotype is medium-sized. This chain links TRBV19 with TRBJ1-5; tentative D call: TRBD1 (6 bases). Germline V gene lookup returns CDR1 LNHDA and CDR2 SQIVND (reference sequence). This CDR3 has 14 residues. The germline V and J ends were trimmed by 5 bases and 4 bases, with 12 bases remaining between them. The CDR3 region is CASSLRGQNQPQHF. In DNA form, the CDR3 reads TGTGCCAGTAGTCTCCGGGGGCAAAATCAGCCCCAGCATTTT.

This sequence joins TRBV5-6 and TRBJ2-7, with 8 bases identical to TRBD1. Germline assignment: CDR1 SGHDT and CDR2 YYEEEE. With V trimmed by 6 bases and J by 0 bases, 5 bases remained unmatched. The CDR3 is 14 amino acids. CDR3 coding DNA: TGTGCCAGCAAGGGACAGGCGCGCTCCTACGAGCAGTACGTC. Its protein is CASKGQARSYEQYV.

This chain links TRBV6-1 with TRBJ2-1; D is undetermined. Germline V CDR1 and CDR2: MNHNS, SASEGT. This CDR3 comprises 12 residues. The CDR3 DNA sequence: TGTGCTGGCAGTGAGAAATACAATGAGCAGTTCTTC. Translated, it gives CAGSEKYNEQFF.

This clonotype was observed a single time. CDR3 amino acids: CASSSEPDTQYF. The CDR3 DNA reads as TGTGCCAGCAGCTCGGAGCCAGATACGCAGTATTTT. The chain couples TRBV7-9 to TRBJ2-3, with D unclear. CDR1 SEHNR and CDR2 FQNEAQ come from the germline V gene (reference sequence). The CDR3 is 12 residues long. Trimming cost V 4 bases and J 4 bases, with 6 bases left between them.

V is TRBV20-1 and J is TRBJ2-2; D is possibly TRBD2 (6 bases). The germline V gene has CDR1 DFQATT and CDR2 SNEGSKA (reference sequence). V was trimmed by 3 bases and J by 5 bases, leaving 13 bases between them. The CDR3 runs 14 residues. DNA for the CDR3: TGCAGTGCTAGGAAGGCGGGACGGACCGGGGAGCTGTTTTTT. Translating it yields CSARKAGRTGELFF.

This clonotype has ten or more counts. CDR3 nucleotides: TGTGCCAGCTCACCCACAGTCAATGAGCAGTTCTTC. It codes for CASSPTVNEQFF. The J gene is TRBJ2-1, the V gene TRBV18, with D uncertain. Trimming took 3 bases from V and 6 from J, leaving 6 bases between them. Germline V gene data show CDR1 as KGHSH and CDR2 as LQKENI. This CDR3 is 12 amino acids long.

The J gene is TRBJ2-7, the V gene TRBV20-1; 10 nucleotides align to TRBD2. The ends lost 2 bases at V and 2 bases at J; junction bases unmatched: 9. Per the germline V gene, CDR1 is DFQATT and CDR2 is SNEGSKA (reference sequence). The CDR3 consists of 16 residues. For the CDR3, the DNA is TGCAGTGCTAGACGATTTAGCGGGAGGTTCACCTACGAGCAGTACTTC. This sequence encodes CSARRFSGRFTYEQYF.

This clonotype was observed once. One junction end does not reproduce the germline sequence, and a read error may be involved. This chain connects TRBV6-6 to TRBJ2-2, with a possible D match to TRBD1 (5 bases). The CDR3 runs to 12 residues. CDR1 MNHNY and CDR2 SVGAGI come from the germline V gene (reference sequence). The DNA of the CDR3 is TGTGCCTGCAGACAGAGCACCGGGGAGCTGTTTTTT. As protein: CACRQSTGELFF.

This clonotype has ten or more counts. This chain connects TRBV20-1 to TRBJ2-5; D may be TRBD2 (6 bases). Germline V CDR1 and CDR2: DFQATT, SNEGSKA (reference sequence). Trimming pared 5 bases from V and 5 bases from J, leaving 12 bases between. The CDR3 has 12 amino acids. In DNA form, the CDR3 reads TGCAGTGCTCCTGTCCGGGGGGAGACCCAGTACTTC. Residues: CSAPVRGETQYF.

This clonotype was recorded at least ten times. This chain connects TRBV6-2 or TRBV6-3 to TRBJ1-6; D remains unclear. CDR3 length: 12 amino acids. Germline CDR1 reads MNHEY; CDR2 reads SVGEGT. The germline V and J ends were trimmed by 6 bases and 13 bases, with 13 bases remaining between them. DNA of the CDR3: TGTGCCAGCAGACCAATGAGTTCGCCCCTCCACTTT. This encodes CASRPMSSPLHF.